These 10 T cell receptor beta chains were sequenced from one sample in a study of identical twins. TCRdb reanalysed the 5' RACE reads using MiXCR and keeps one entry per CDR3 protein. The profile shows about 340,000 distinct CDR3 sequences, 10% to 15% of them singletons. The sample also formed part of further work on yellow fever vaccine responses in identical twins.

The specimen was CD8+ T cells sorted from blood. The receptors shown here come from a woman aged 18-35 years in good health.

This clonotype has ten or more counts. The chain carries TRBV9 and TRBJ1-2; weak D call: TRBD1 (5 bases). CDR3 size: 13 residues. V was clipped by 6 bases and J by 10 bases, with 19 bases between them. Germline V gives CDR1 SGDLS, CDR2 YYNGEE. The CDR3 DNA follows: TGTGCCAGCACCCTTTCAAGTGCAGGGCTCTACACCTTC. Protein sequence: CASTLSSAGLYTF.

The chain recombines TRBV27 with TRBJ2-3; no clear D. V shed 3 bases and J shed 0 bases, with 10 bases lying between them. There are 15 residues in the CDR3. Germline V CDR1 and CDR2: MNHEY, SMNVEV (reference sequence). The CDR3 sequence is CASSLAFTSTDTQYF. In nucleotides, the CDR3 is TGTGCCAGCAGTTTGGCATTTACTAGCACAGATACGCAGTATTTT.

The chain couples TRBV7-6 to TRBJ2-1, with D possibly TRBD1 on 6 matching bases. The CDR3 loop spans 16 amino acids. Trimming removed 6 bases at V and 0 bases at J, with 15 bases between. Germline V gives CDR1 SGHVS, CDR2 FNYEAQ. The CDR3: CASSPFQGGSYNEQFF. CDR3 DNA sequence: TGTGCCAGCAGTCCTTTCCAAGGGGGCTCCTACAATGAGCAGTTCTTC.

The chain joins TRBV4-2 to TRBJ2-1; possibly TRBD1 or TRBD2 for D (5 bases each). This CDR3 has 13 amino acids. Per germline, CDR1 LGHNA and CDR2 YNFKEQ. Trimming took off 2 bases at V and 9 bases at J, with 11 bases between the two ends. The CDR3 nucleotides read TGTGCCAGCAGCCAATCGAAGGGGAGTGAGCAGTTCTTC. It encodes CASSQSKGSEQFF.

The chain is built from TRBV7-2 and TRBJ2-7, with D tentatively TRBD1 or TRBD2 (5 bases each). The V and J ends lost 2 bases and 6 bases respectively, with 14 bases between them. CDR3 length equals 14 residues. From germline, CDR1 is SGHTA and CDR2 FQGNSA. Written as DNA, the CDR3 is TGTGCCAGCAGCTTAATGTCCGCAGGGACCGAGCAGTACGTC. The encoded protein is CASSLMSAGTEQYV.

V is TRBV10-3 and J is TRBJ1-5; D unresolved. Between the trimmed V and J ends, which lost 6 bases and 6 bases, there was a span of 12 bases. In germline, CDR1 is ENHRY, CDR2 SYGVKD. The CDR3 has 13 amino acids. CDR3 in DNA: TGTGCCATCAGCCGTAGGACGGGTCAGCCCCAGCATTTT. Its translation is CAISRRTGQPQHF.

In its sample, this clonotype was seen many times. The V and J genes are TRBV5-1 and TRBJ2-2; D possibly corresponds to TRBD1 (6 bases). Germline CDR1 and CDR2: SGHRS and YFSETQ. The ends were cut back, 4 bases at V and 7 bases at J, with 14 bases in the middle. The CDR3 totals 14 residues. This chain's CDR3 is CASSLSGVGGELFF. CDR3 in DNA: TGCGCCAGCAGCCTGTCAGGGGTCGGCGGGGAGCTGTTTTTT.

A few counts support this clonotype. Here the CDR3 reads CASSLRGQNEQFF. CDR3 DNA sequence: TGTGCCAGCAGCTTACGGGGCCAAAATGAGCAGTTCTTC. The V call is TRBV7-7, the J call TRBJ2-1; D tentatively reads TRBD1 or TRBD2 (5 bases each). Germline assignment: CDR1 SSHAT and CDR2 FNYEAQ (reference sequence). The CDR3 covers 13 residues. V lost 2 bases to trimming and J lost 7 bases, with 9 bases between them.

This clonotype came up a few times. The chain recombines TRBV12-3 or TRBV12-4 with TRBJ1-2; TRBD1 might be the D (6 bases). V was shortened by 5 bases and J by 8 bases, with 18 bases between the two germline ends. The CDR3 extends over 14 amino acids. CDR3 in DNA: TGTGCCAGCAGTCCGAGACAGGCGGTAGGAGGCTACACCTTC. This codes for CASSPRQAVGGYTF.

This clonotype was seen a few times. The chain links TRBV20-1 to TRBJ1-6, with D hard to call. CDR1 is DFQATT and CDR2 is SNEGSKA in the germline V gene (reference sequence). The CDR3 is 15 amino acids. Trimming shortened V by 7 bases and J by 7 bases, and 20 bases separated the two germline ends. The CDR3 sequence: CSVFFLSETNSPLHF. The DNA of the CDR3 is TGCAGTGTGTTTTTTTTGTCGGAAACCAATTCACCCCTCCACTTT.